This T cell receptor (beta chain) was captured in a study of OX40 agonist ivuxolimab in advanced cancers. CDR1 and CDR2 from the germline V gene are SGHKS and YYEKEE (reference sequence). This CDR3 has 16 amino acids. The germline V and J ends were trimmed by 0 bases and 3 bases, with 14 bases remaining between them. Assay used: immunoSEQ multiplex PCR; TCRdb lists only in-frame clones, some missing. Counted here are about 79,000 clones, 88% occurring once; the ten biggest clones make up around 4.1%. Sequencing was performed on CD4+ or CD8+ T cells sorted from blood, taken in a trial of the OX40 agonist ivuxolimab. V and J are TRBV5-5 and TRBJ2-3, with D perhaps matching TRBD1 (5 bases). This TCR was sampled from an adult with an advanced solid tumor such as melanoma, head and neck, liver or kidney cancer. In DNA form, the CDR3 reads TGTGCCAGCAGCTTGGGCGTAGGGGAAGGGACAGATACGCAGTATTTT. Amino acid sequence: CASSLGVGEGTDTQYF.